This is a list of T cell receptor beta chains from one sample in a study of regulatory T cells in long-lasting Graves disease. TCRdb redid the calling of the multiplex PCR reads with MiXCR, one entry per CDR3 protein. This sample has 250,000 or so distinct CDR3 sequences, with around 20% found just once. Sequenced material: peripheral blood mononuclear cells (PBMCs), taken at new diagnosis, from a patient treated with antithyroid drugs. The receptors stem from a female donor with Graves disease. CDR3s include the opening cysteine and the closing phenylalanine or tryptophan. D genes are given only for firm matches. Part of the rows lack a size; the others show once, few, many or a class for expanded clones.

J gene	clone size	V gene	CDR3 length	D gene	CDR3 protein	CDR3 DNA
TRBJ1-2	many	TRBV18	15	.	CASSGSTDGRNGYTF	TGTGCCAGCTCAGGCAGTACAGACGGGAGGAATGGCTACACCTTC
TRBJ2-7	.	TRBV5-1	13	.	CASSRDIWDEQYF	TGTGCCAGCAGCCGGGACATTTGGGACGAGCAGTACTTC
TRBJ1-1	.	TRBV12-3/TRBV12-4	14	.	CASNRQTVNTEAFF	TGTGCCAGCAACCGTCAAACGGTGAACACTGAAGCTTTCTTT
TRBJ2-7	many	TRBV7-2	13	.	CASSRAGEYEQYF	TGTGCCAGCAGCCGGGCCGGAGAATACGAGCAGTACTTC
TRBJ2-3	many	TRBV11-3	12	.	CASSPTTDTQYF	TGTGCCAGCAGCCCCACCACAGATACGCAGTATTTT
TRBJ2-1	few	TRBV7-3	18	TRBD2	CASSLGALGTSGVNEQFF	TGTGCCAGCAGCTTAGGTGCCTTGGGGACTAGCGGGGTCAATGAGCAGTTCTTC
TRBJ2-3	many	TRBV7-2	16	.	CASSLDPRTSTDTQYF	TGTGCCAGCAGCTTAGACCCTAGGACTAGCACAGATACGCAGTATTTT
TRBJ1-2	.	TRBV4-3	15	TRBD1	CASSRTGFKVGGYTF	TGCGCCAGCAGCCGGACAGGGTTTAAGGTGGGAGGCTACACCTTC
TRBJ1-5	once	TRBV19	12	TRBD1	CASSTGGEPQHF	TGTGCCAGTTCTACAGGGGGCGAGCCCCAGCATTTT
TRBJ2-3	many	TRBV7-3	15	TRBD2	CASSPQRGSTDTQYF	TGTGCCAGCAGCCCACAGCGGGGTAGCACAGATACGCAGTATTTT
TRBJ1-5	many	TRBV6-1	15	.	CASSTLDGGYQPQHF	TGTGCCAGCAGTACCCTGGATGGGGGGTATCAGCCCCAGCATTTT
TRBJ2-5	.	TRBV7-9	15	TRBD2	CASSASGRDLETQYF	TGTGCCAGCAGCGCCAGCGGGAGGGACCTAGAGACCCAGTACTTC
TRBJ2-1	many	TRBV2	14	.	CASSGYDVGNEQFF	TGTGCCAGCAGCGGATACGACGTCGGTAATGAGCAGTTCTTC
TRBJ2-1	few	TRBV24-1	11	.	CATSDFYEQFF	TGTGCCACCAGTGATTTCTATGAGCAGTTCTTC
TRBJ2-5	many	TRBV6-1	14	.	CASTKLDGTETQYF	TGTGCCAGCACAAAATTGGACGGGACAGAGACCCAGTACTTC
TRBJ2-1	.	TRBV7-9	12	.	CASSLDYREQFF	TGTGCCAGCAGCTTGGATTACAGGGAGCAGTTCTTC
TRBJ2-4	many	TRBV7-2	16	.	CASSLAGALAKNIQYF	TGTGCCAGCAGCTTAGCAGGGGCACTAGCCAAAAACATTCAGTACTTC
TRBJ2-4	many	TRBV11-2	17	.	CASSLGLARVAKNIQYF	TGTGCCAGCAGCTTAGGGCTAGCGAGAGTAGCCAAAAACATTCAGTACTTC
TRBJ2-1	many	TRBV29-1	14	TRBD1	CSVEVGTGVNEQFF	TGCAGCGTTGAAGTCGGGACAGGGGTCAATGAGCAGTTCTTC
TRBJ1-5	.	TRBV2	14	.	CASSGTGGDQPQHF	TGTGCCAGCAGCGGTACGGGGGGCGATCAGCCCCAGCATTTT
TRBJ2-6	.	TRBV7-9	14	.	CASRRGSGANVLTF	TGTGCCAGCAGAAGAGGGTCGGGGGCGAACGTCCTGACTTTC
TRBJ2-3	many	TRBV20-1	14	.	CSARDGRFTDTQYF	TGCAGTGCTAGAGATGGGCGTTTCACAGATACGCAGTATTTT
TRBJ2-3	many	TRBV12-3/TRBV12-4	16	TRBD1	CASSFAWTGITDTQYF	TGTGCCAGCAGTTTTGCCTGGACAGGGATCACAGATACGCAGTATTTT
TRBJ1-2	many	TRBV7-2	16	.	CASSSSVTPGSYGYTF	TGTGCCAGCAGCTCCTCAGTAACTCCGGGCAGCTATGGCTACACCTTC
TRBJ1-4	many	TRBV7-2	17	TRBD1	CASSFLAGGGRDEKLFF	TGTGCCAGCAGCTTTTTAGCGGGAGGGGGCCGCGATGAAAAACTGTTTTTT
TRBJ2-1	many	TRBV6-2/TRBV6-3	15	TRBD2	CASSYSAGGGNEQFF	TGTGCCAGCAGTTACTCCGCGGGAGGGGGCAATGAGCAGTTCTTC
TRBJ2-7	.	TRBV7-6	15	TRBD2	CASSLDLAATYEQYF	TGTGCCAGCAGCTTAGACCTAGCGGCGACCTACGAGCAGTACTTC
TRBJ1-1	few	TRBV12-3/TRBV12-4	14	.	CASTSGLGNTEAFF	TGTGCCAGCACCTCTGGTTTAGGGAACACTGAAGCTTTCTTT
TRBJ2-7	.	TRBV7-9	16	TRBD2	CASSLGPASGTYEQYF	TGTGCCAGCAGCTTAGGGCCTGCTAGCGGCACCTACGAGCAGTACTTC